The T cell receptor (beta chain) described here comes from a study of human T cells and chemical hapten exposure. Study-wide points: Controls had significantly fewer large CDR3 similarity clusters than were formed by expanded TCRs.

This CDR3 contains 19 residues. TCRdb fed the RACE reads into MiXCR, producing one record per CDR3 protein. The table includes roughly 260,000 distinct CDR3 sequences, approximately 8.4% detected once. A note on this clonotype: Its antigen is unknown.

Sample time point: pre-sensitization, week 0. Treatment denoted: therapeutic diphenylcyclopropenone sensitization with weekly scalp DPC. V is TRBV21-1 and J is TRBJ2-7; the table's D call, TRBD1, was not checked against the DNA. TRBV21-1 is a documented pseudogene. Sample: whole blood, taken in connection with sensitization to the hapten diphenylcyclopropenone (DPC). The TCR originated in a woman in her forties with alopecia areata. Some clones in this sample may be carry-over from other donors' samples. CDR3 protein: CASSKKLRLRDRVSHEQYF. The CDR3 region has the DNA TGTGCCAGCAGCAAAAAGTTACGTTTGAGGGACAGGGTATCCCACGAGCAGTACTTC.